This TCR beta chain appears in the sequencing data of a study of beta chain features in type 1 diabetes. Sequenced material consisted of expressed TCRB transcripts (all of the isolated RNA was reverse transcribed). The assay was immunoSEQ multiplex PCR, and TCRdb's table has in-frame clones only and misses some. The sample has roughly 140,000 clones; roughly 10% are singletons. Germline CDR1 is SGHTA and CDR2 is FQGNSA. This CDR3 spans 14 amino acids. V lost 4 bases, J lost 2 bases, and 12 bases lay in between. This clone was seen a handful of times. The chain employs TRBV7-2 and TRBJ2-7; D gene uncertain. The origin of this receptor is a man aged 18 to 30 in good health. The sequenced material came from central memory CD4+ T cells from blood. In DNA, the CDR3 is TGTGCCAGCAGCTGGGCAATAGGGCCCTACGAGCAGTACTTC. Translated: CASSWAIGPYEQYF.